This T cell receptor (beta chain) came from a study of T cells after yellow fever vaccination. Germline V lookup: CDR1 SGHTA, CDR2 FQGNSA. This CDR3 spans 14 amino acids. The V segment lost 3 bases and the J segment 4 bases; nucleotides outside the gene matches: 4. This clonotype was counted only a few times. TCRdb analysed the 5' RACE reads with MiXCR anew, one entry per CDR3 protein. This table holds some 500,000 distinct CDR3 sequences, 13% found once. The receptor's source is a man aged 25 to 45 who received the YFV17D yellow fever vaccine. The chain has TRBV7-2 and TRBJ2-3, with TRBD2 matching 7 bases. The sample was PBMCs, taken on the day of the yellow fever booster vaccination. The CDR3 DNA sequence: TGTGCCAGCAGCTTCACTAGCGTAGCAGATACGCAGTATTTT. It yields the protein CASSFTSVADTQYF.